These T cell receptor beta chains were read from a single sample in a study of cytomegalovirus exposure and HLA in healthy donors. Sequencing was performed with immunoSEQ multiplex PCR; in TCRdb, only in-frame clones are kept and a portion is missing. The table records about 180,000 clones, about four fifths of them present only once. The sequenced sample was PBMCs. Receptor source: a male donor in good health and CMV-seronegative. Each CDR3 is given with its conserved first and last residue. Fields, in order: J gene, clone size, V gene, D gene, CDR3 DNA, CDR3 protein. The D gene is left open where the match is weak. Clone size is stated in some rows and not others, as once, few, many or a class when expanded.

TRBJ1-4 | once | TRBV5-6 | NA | TGTGCCAGCAGCTTGGGAACCCTAGGAAAACTGTTTTTC | CASSLGTLGKLFF
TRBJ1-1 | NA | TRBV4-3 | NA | TGCGCCAGCAGCCAAGGGGGCTCGGGAGCTTTCTTT | CASSQGGSGAFF
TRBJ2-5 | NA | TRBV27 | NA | TGTGCCAGCAGTTTATATGGGGGGGAGACCCAGTACTTC | CASSLYGGETQYF
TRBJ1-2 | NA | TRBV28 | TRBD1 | TGTGCCAGCAGTTTCGGACAGGGGACTGGCTACACCTTC | CASSFGQGTGYTF
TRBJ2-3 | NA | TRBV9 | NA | TGTGCCAGCAGTCTCGCGGAAAGCACAGATACGCAGTATTTT | CASSLAESTDTQYF
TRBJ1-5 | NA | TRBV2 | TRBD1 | TGTGCCAGCAGTCTCCCCCGGGACAGGGTCTCGCCCCAGCATTTT | CASSLPRDRVSPQHF
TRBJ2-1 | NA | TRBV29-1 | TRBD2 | TGCAGCGTTGAAGGCGGGACTAGCGGGGGCGGTGAGCAGCTCTTC | CSVEGGTSGGGEQLF
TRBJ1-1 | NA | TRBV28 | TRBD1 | TGTGCCAGCACAGGACTGGGACAGATGAACACTGAAGCTTTCTTT | CASTGLGQMNTEAFF
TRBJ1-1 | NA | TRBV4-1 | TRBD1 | TGCGCCAGCAGCCCAACAGGGGGCTGGGATGAAGCTTTCTTT | CASSPTGGWDEAFF
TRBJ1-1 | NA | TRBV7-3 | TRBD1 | TGTGCCAGCACCTCAGGGGGCAGGAACACTGAAGCTTTCTTT | CASTSGGRNTEAFF
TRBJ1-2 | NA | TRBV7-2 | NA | TGTGCCAGCAGCCCAGCGGGGATTAAATATGGCTACACCTTC | CASSPAGIKYGYTF
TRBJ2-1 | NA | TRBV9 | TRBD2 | TGTGCCAGCAGCGTGACTAGCGGGGTAAATAATGAGCAGTTCTTC | CASSVTSGVNNEQFF
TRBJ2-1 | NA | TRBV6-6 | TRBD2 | TGTGCCAGCAGTTACTGGGCTAGCGGGAGGGCCGGTGAGCAGTTCTTC | CASSYWASGRAGEQFF
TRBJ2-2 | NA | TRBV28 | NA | TGTGCCAGCAGTTTTCTAGCTCCCATTCTCCCCGACAGGAGGAACACCGGGGAGCTGTTTTTT | CASSFLAPILPDRRNTGELFF
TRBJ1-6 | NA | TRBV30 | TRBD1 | TGTGCCTGGAGTCCGGCGGACAGGGATAATTCACCCCTCCACTTT | CAWSPADRDNSPLHF
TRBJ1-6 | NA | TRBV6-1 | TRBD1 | TGTGCCAGCAGTGAAGGGCTCAGGGGGAATTCACCCCTCCACTTT | CASSEGLRGNSPLHF
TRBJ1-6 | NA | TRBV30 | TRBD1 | TGTGCCTGGATAGGACAGGGAAACTCACCCCTCCACTTT | CAWIGQGNSPLHF
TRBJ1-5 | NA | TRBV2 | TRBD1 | TGTGCCAGCAGCTGGGGACAGGGAAATCAGCCCCAGCATTTT | CASSWGQGNQPQHF
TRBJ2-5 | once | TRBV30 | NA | TGTGCCTGGCTAGGAGAGACCCAGTACTTC | CAWLGETQYF
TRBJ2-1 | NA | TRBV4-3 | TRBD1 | TGCGCCAGCAGCCAAGACAGGGGGCTTATTTACAATGAGCAGTTCTTC | CASSQDRGLIYNEQFF
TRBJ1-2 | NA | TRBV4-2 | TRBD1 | TGTGCCAGCAGCCAAGTTTTGGGACAGGGAGATGGCTACACCTTC | CASSQVLGQGDGYTF
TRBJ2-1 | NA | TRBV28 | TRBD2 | TGTGCCAGCAGTCGAGTTGCGGGAGTTAGTGAGCAGTTCTTC | CASSRVAGVSEQFF
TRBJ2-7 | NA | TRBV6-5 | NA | TGTGCCAGCAAGGTGGCAGTAGACAGCCAATACGAGCAGTACTTC | CASKVAVDSQYEQYF
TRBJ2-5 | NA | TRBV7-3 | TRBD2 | TGTGCCAGCAGTTTAGCGGGGGACCACCAAGAGACCCAGTACTTC | CASSLAGDHQETQYF
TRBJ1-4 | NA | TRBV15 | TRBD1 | TGTGCCACCAGCAGAGTACAGGGGGCTCGTGAAAAACTGTTTTTT | CATSRVQGAREKLFF
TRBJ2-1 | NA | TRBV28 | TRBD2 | TGTGCCAGCAGGACTCCACTAGCGGATTTCGGGAATGAGCAGTTCTTC | CASRTPLADFGNEQFF
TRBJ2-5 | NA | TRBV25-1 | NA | TGTGCCAGCAGTGAACCGGGACAAGAGACCCAGTACTTC | CASSEPGQETQYF
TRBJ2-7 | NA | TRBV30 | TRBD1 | TGTGCCTGGAGTGTACGGGGACAGCGGTACGAGCAGTACTTC | CAWSVRGQRYEQYF
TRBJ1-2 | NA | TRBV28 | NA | TGTGCCAGCAGCTCCCACTACCCGGAGGGTGGCTACACCTTC | CASSSHYPEGGYTF
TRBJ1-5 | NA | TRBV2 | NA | TGTGCCAGCAGCCTCTGGTCGGATCAGGCCCAGCATTTT | CASSLWSDQAQHF
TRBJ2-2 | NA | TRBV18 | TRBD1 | TGTGCCAGCTCACCACCGACAGGGGGTAACACCGGGGAGCTGTTTTTT | CASSPPTGGNTGELFF
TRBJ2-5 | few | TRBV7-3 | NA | TGTGCCAGCAGCTTAAGTTATCGAGAGACCCAGTACTTC | CASSLSYRETQYF
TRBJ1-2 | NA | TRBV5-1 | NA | TGCGCCAGCAGCTTGGGACAGGAATTCTATGGCTACACCTTC | CASSLGQEFYGYTF
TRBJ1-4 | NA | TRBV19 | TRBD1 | TGTGCCAGTAGTCGGGGGACAGGCGATGAAAAACTGTTTTTT | CASSRGTGDEKLFF
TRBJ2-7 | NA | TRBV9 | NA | TGTGCCAGTACCCCTAGCCCGAGTTGGTTCTACGAGCAGTACTTC | CASTPSPSWFYEQYF
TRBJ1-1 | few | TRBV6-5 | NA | TGTGCCAGCAGGCCCGGGGGGTCCACTGAAGCTTTCTTT | CASRPGGSTEAFF
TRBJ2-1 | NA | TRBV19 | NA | TGTGCCAGTAGTATAGGGTCCAGGAACGAGCAGTTCTTC | CASSIGSRNEQFF
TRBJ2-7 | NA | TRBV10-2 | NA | TGCGCCAGCAGTGAGTCTTTCGTCGCCTACGAGCAGTACTTC | CASSESFVAYEQYF
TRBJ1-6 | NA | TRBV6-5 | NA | TGTGCCAGCAGTTACTCGGCAGGCCAGTATTCACCCCTCCACTTT | CASSYSAGQYSPLHF
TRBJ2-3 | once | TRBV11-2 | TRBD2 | TGTGCCAGCAGCTTTGGACTAGCGGGAGTCACAGATACGCAGTATTTT | CASSFGLAGVTDTQYF